These 15 T cell receptor beta chains came from one sample sequenced in a study of vaccination effects on CD4 cells after COVID-19. Their antigens remain unidentified. Under the ViraFEST assay, PBMC were stimulated with viral peptide pools so that antigen-specific CD4+ T cells expanded. Sequencing was performed afterwards. Culture proceeded for approximately 10 days, and CD4+ T cells were then isolated. This table comes from immunoSEQ multiplex PCR, and its TCRdb copy is limited to in-frame clones, with some not included. This sample yields under 80,000 clones, of which roughly 80% are seen a single time; approximately 2% belongs to the top ten. The sequenced sample was CD4+ T cells from PBMCs cultured with HCoV-229E spike peptides, obtained before COVID-19 vaccination. The receptors originated from a human donor who received a COVID-19 vaccine.

The chain combines TRBV12-5 with TRBJ2-1; either TRBD1 or TRBD2 may fit D (5 bases each). Deletions cut 2 bases from V and 8 bases from J, with 19 bases between. CDR3 length: 16 residues. Germline lookup yields CDR1 LGHNT and CDR2 FRNRAP. CDR3 in DNA: TGTGCTAGTGGTTTGCCACCAGGGCCTGGGACGTATGAGCAGTTCTTC. Its translation is CASGLPPGPGTYEQFF.

This chain links TRBV14 with TRBJ1-2; perhaps TRBD1 as D (5 bases). The germline gives CDR1 SGHDN, CDR2 FVKESK. CDR3 length: 15 amino acids. Trimming took 0 bases from V and 2 from J, leaving 10 bases between them. CDR3 sequence: CASSQEGTPNYGYTF. DNA of the CDR3: TGTGCCAGCAGCCAAGAAGGGACGCCGAACTATGGCTACACCTTC.

This chain links TRBV19 with TRBJ1-1; no firm D call. Germline V CDR1 and CDR2: LNHDA, SQIVND (reference sequence). V was clipped by 7 bases and J by 6 bases, with 24 bases between them. This CDR3 comprises 16 residues. CDR3 in amino acids: CASTPTARTLDAEAFF. CDR3 coding DNA: TGTGCCAGTACTCCCACGGCCCGGACTTTGGACGCTGAAGCTTTCTTT.

This clone was detected only once. The rearrangement joins TRBV3-1 (or the pseudogene TRBV3-2) to TRBJ2-5, with 8 bases lining up with TRBD2. The germline CDR1 and CDR2 sequences are LGHDT and YNNKEL (reference sequence). There are 17 residues in the CDR3. Germline trimming cut 1 base from V and 3 bases from J; bases unmatched to any gene: 10. The CDR3 spells CASSQVARGGPKETQYF. In nucleotides, the CDR3 is TGTGCCAGCAGCCAAGTAGCTCGCGGGGGGCCAAAAGAGACCCAGTACTTC.

The rearrangement uses TRBV18 and TRBJ2-1; no clear D gene. V lost 4 bases, J lost 0 bases, and 10 bases lay in between. CDR1 and CDR2 from the germline V gene are KGHSH and LQKENI. This CDR3 region has 15 residues. CDR3 loop: CASSQAVSSYNEQFF. Written as DNA, the CDR3 is TGTGCCAGCTCACAGGCAGTAAGCTCCTACAATGAGCAGTTCTTC.

The chain recombines TRBV6-1 with TRBJ2-5; possible D gene TRBD2, 6 bases. This CDR3 has 16 residues. Germline loops: CDR1 MNHNS, CDR2 SASEGT. Trimming removed 0 bases from V and 5 bases from J, with 16 bases in between. The CDR3 DNA reads as TGTGCCAGCAGTGAAGCTTGGGATGTAGGGAGGGAGACCCAGTACTTC. Its translation is CASSEAWDVGRETQYF.

This chain connects TRBV19 to TRBJ2-3; 8 bases fit TRBD2. Trimming took 10 bases from V and 5 from J; bases not matched to a gene: 11. From germline, CDR1 is LNHDA and CDR2 SQIVND (reference sequence). The CDR3 covers 14 residues. As DNA, the CDR3 is TGTGCCACCCGCCCCAGCGGGGGAAGAGATACGCAGTATTTT. The encoded protein is CATRPSGGRDTQYF.

The CDR3 region has the DNA TGCGCCAGCAGGGGGGGGAACACTGAAGCTTTCTTT. Protein: CASRGGNTEAFF. J is TRBJ1-1 and V is TRBV10-2; TRBD1 is a possible D gene (5 bases). Germline V gene data show CDR1 as WSHSY and CDR2 as SAAADI. CDR3 size: 12 residues. V was cut by 6 bases and J by 1 base, with 6 bases left in between.

The V call is TRBV6-1, the J call TRBJ2-3; 7 nucleotides match TRBD2. V lost 2 bases, J lost 4 bases, and 6 bases stayed unmatched. CDR3 length: 15 residues. Looked up from germline, CDR1 is MNHNS and CDR2 is SASEGT. The CDR3 DNA follows: TGTGCCAGCAGTGAAATACGGACTAGGGCAGATACGCAGTATTTT. It yields the protein CASSEIRTRADTQYF.

The chain is built from TRBV7-8 and TRBJ1-6; no reliable D call. The CDR3 sequence is 13 residues long. Deletions cut 5 bases from V and 10 bases from J, with 12 bases between. From germline, CDR1 is SGHVS and CDR2 FQNEAQ. The CDR3 DNA reads TGTGCCAGCAGCCCAGCGGAGGAATCACCCCTCCACTTT. It specifies CASSPAEESPLHF.

This clone is a singleton in its sample. The chain joins TRBV15 to TRBJ1-1; D is possibly TRBD1 (5 bases). Between the trimmed V and J ends, which lost 2 bases and 0 bases, there was a span of 13 bases. The CDR3 consists of 16 residues. CDR1 LNHNV and CDR2 YYDKDF come from the germline V gene (reference sequence). CDR3 bases: TGTGCCACCAGCAGACGGATGGCGACAGTGAACACTGAAGCTTTCTTT. It encodes CATSRRMATVNTEAFF.

V and J are TRBV24-1 and TRBJ1-4, with 12 bases matching TRBD1. This CDR3 region has 14 residues. The V segment lost 6 bases and the J segment 8 bases; nucleotides outside the gene matches: 3. Germline values: CDR1 KGHDR, CDR2 SFDVKD. The CDR3 protein is CATSPGTGGEKLFF. The CDR3 nucleotides are TGTGCCACCAGTCCCGGGACAGGGGGCGAAAAACTGTTTTTT.

The V call is TRBV30, the J call TRBJ2-7; 11 nucleotides match TRBD2. Losses at the gene ends were 6 bases for V and 0 bases for J; bases not matched to a gene: 10. The CDR3 is made up of 16 amino acids. The V gene's germline CDR1 is GTSNPN and CDR2 SVGIG (reference sequence). The CDR3 is CACPTRLAGSSYEQYV. In DNA form, the CDR3 reads TGTGCCTGCCCCACGAGACTAGCGGGGAGCTCCTACGAGCAGTACGTC.

This clone was counted between two and nine times. The chain combines TRBV2 with TRBJ2-5; the D is unclear. CDR1 and CDR2 from the germline V gene are SNHLY and FYNNEI. Trimming shortened V by 7 bases and J by 1 base, and 13 bases separated the two germline ends. CDR3 length equals 14 residues. The CDR3 DNA follows: TGTGCCAGCATCCCCATCGAGGTCCAAGAGACCCAGTACTTC. Translating it yields CASIPIEVQETQYF.

The rearrangement joins TRBV11-1 to TRBJ2-3; perhaps TRBD2 as D (6 bases). Between the trimmed V and J ends, which lost 0 bases and 3 bases, there was a span of 10 bases. The CDR3 length is 15 residues. Germline lookup yields CDR1 SGHAT and CDR2 FQDESV (reference sequence). This CDR3 is CASSLAWEETDTQYF. The DNA of the CDR3 is TGTGCCAGCAGCTTAGCTTGGGAGGAAACAGATACGCAGTATTTT.